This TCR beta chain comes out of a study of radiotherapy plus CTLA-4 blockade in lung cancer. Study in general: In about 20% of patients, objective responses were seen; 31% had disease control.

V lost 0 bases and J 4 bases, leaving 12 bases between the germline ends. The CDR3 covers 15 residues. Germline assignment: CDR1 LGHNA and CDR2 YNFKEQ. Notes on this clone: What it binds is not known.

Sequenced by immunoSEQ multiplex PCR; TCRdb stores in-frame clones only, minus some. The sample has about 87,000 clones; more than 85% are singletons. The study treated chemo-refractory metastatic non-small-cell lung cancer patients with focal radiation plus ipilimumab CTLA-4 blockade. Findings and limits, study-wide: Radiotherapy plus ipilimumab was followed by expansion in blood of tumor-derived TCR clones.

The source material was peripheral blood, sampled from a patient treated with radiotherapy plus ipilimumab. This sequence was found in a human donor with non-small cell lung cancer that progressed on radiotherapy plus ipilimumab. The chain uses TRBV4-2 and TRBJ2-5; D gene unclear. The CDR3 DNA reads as TGTGCCAGCAGCCAAGATCTGGGCTCAGGAGAGACCCAGTACTTC. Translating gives CASSQDLGSGETQYF.